The clone carrying this T cell receptor beta chain is a singleton in its sample. The data belong to a study of blood T cell repertoires in COVID-19. At the level of the study: Researchers got acute and convalescent COVID-19 samples from the United States, Italy and Spain. In each case, the material was cDNA or gDNA derived from T cells, B-cell-depleted T cells, or PBMCs.

The CDR3 contains 14 residues. From germline, CDR1 is MNHEY and CDR2 SMNVEV (reference sequence). The germline V and J ends were trimmed by 6 bases and 2 bases, with 13 bases remaining between them. In the original analysis: By means of reference gene primer amplification, nucleated cell counts were estimated. Sequenced by immunoSEQ multiplex PCR; TCRdb stores in-frame clones only, minus some. V, J and clone size derive from that table, while D and trimming were established from the DNA sequence. The sample carries around 100,000 clones, approximately 84% recorded once. The genes are TRBV27 and TRBJ1-1; no firm D call. This clonotype originated in a human donor in a cohort sampled during active COVID-19. Sequencing was done on a sample of peripheral blood. The CDR3 DNA reads as TGTGCCAGCAGCCCACTTAGCGTCAACACTGAAGCTTTCTTT. Residues: CASSPLSVNTEAFF.